One sample yielded the 7 T cell receptor beta chains listed below, sequenced in a study of blood T cell repertoires in COVID-19. Assay used: immunoSEQ multiplex PCR; TCRdb lists only in-frame clones, some missing. The table includes approximately 59,000 clones, about 81% detected once. The material sequenced was peripheral blood. The receptor set was obtained from a man aged 80 or over with acute or convalescent COVID-19.

The V and J genes are TRBV3-1 (or the pseudogene TRBV3-2) and TRBJ2-5; D gene uncertain. Germline V gene data show CDR1 as LGHDT and CDR2 as YNNKEL (reference sequence). Trimming stripped 3 bases from V and 3 bases from J, with 8 bases between. CDR3 size: 13 residues. The CDR3 loop reads CASSQFGEETQYF. The CDR3, as DNA: TGTGCCAGCAGCCAGTTCGGAGAAGAGACCCAGTACTTC.

In regard to this clone: The same CDR3 also results from other DNA sequences found in this sample. This chain uses TRBV19 with TRBJ1-1, with TRBD1 identical over 7 bases. With 4 bases clipped from V and 3 bases from J, the junction kept 2 bases outside the gene matches. Germline CDR1 reads LNHDA; CDR2 reads SQIVND (reference sequence). The CDR3 extends over 13 amino acids. The CDR3 DNA is TGTGCCAGTAGTACAACAGGGGACACTGAAGCTTTCTTT. The encoded protein is CASSTTGDTEAFF. The variable domain in full, completed from reference TRBV19 and TRBJ1-1, reads DGGITQSPKYLFRKEGQNVTLSCEQNLNHDAMYWYRQDPGQGLRLIYYSQIVNDFQKGDIAEGYSVSREKKESFPLTVTSAQKNPTAFYLCASSTTGDTEAFFGQGTRLTVV.

The chain joins TRBV20-1 to TRBJ2-7; 9 positions agree with TRBD1. With 5 bases clipped from V and 6 bases from J, the junction kept 2 bases outside the gene matches. CDR3 size: 11 residues. Germline V gives CDR1 DFQATT, CDR2 SNEGSKA (reference sequence). The CDR3: CSAPTGGEQYF. In DNA form, the CDR3 reads TGCAGTGCTCCGACAGGGGGCGAGCAGTACTTC.

This clone was seen only once. The rearrangement links TRBV19 to TRBJ2-3, with D maybe TRBD1 (6 bases). Trimming removed 5 bases from V and 2 bases from J, with 17 bases in between. This CDR3 contains 16 residues. Germline V gene data show CDR1 as LNHDA and CDR2 as SQIVND (reference sequence). In DNA form, the CDR3 reads TGTGCCAGTAGTCCTTTGGGGGCGCAAACCACAGATACGCAGTATTTT. Amino acid sequence: CASSPLGAQTTDTQYF.

The count of this clone is one. This rearrangement joins TRBV2 to TRBJ2-4; D may be TRBD2 (5 bases). This CDR3 region has 13 residues. The V gene's germline CDR1 is SNHLY and CDR2 FYNNEI. V gave up 5 bases and J gave up 3 bases, with 8 bases separating them. CDR3 DNA: TGTGCCAGCAGTTTAGAGGGCAAAAACATTCAGTACTTC. Amino acid sequence: CASSLEGKNIQYF.

The sample holds a few counts of this clone. This rearrangement joins TRBV6-6 to TRBJ1-1, with 9 bases identical to TRBD1. Trimming took 1 base from V and 6 from J; bases not matched to a gene: 3. Per the germline V gene, CDR1 is MNHNY and CDR2 is SVGAGI (reference sequence). There are 14 residues in the CDR3. This chain's CDR3 is CASSYLGQGSEAFF. The DNA for the CDR3 is TGTGCCAGCAGTTACTTGGGACAGGGTTCTGAAGCTTTCTTT.

The J gene is TRBJ1-2, the V gene TRBV6-5, with 7 nucleotides matching TRBD1. There are 13 residues in the CDR3. Germline V gene sequence: CDR1 MNHEY, CDR2 SVGAGI. Unmatched junction bases numbered 5, after V lost 6 bases and J lost 4 bases. CDR3 nucleotides: TGTGCCAGCAGGAGGGGGCTCGGCTATGGCTACACCTTC. It yields the protein CASRRGLGYGYTF.